The entry below gives a single T cell receptor (beta chain) sequence along with its context. V lost 0 bases and J lost 7, with 25 bases in between. This CDR3 is built from 19 residues. CDR1 is SNHLY, CDR2 FYNNEI, per germline. This record belongs to a study of blood T cell repertoires in COVID-19. Assay: immunoSEQ multiplex PCR; the TCRdb copy retains only in-frame clones and omits some. Here the sample spans roughly 340,000 clones, 75% to 90% being singletons. The rearrangement joins TRBV2 to TRBJ1-5; D uncertain. This TCR derives from a woman aged 50 to 60 with COVID-19, enrolled during active disease. The sample consisted of peripheral blood. CDR3 sequence: CASSEALFPLDGISQPQHF. As DNA, the CDR3 is TGTGCCAGCAGTGAAGCGCTTTTCCCCCTCGACGGAATTAGCCAGCCCCAGCATTTT.